This TCR beta chain is from a study of graft-versus-host responses after intestinal transplantation. Background on the study: The whole recipient group had anti-thymocyte globulin induction followed by tacrolimus and steroids for around 3 years.

Data came from immunoSEQ multiplex PCR; TCRdb stores just in-frame clones and leaves some out. The table lists about 97,000 clones, roughly 90% of them singletons. There are a few counts of this clone. V was cut by 5 bases and J by 4 bases, with 15 bases left in between. The germline CDR1 and CDR2 sequences are KGHSH and LQKENI. The CDR3 covers 15 residues. The material was PBMCs, obtained approximately 470 days after intestinal transplant. This TCR was sampled from a human patient who received an intestinal transplant, so some T cells may come from the graft donor. V usage is TRBV18 and J usage is TRBJ1-3; D not certain. Written as DNA, the CDR3 is TGTGCCAGCTCAGTACAGACGTTCTTGGGAAACACCATATATTTT. Protein product: CASSVQTFLGNTIYF. Drawing the rest from reference TRBV18 and TRBJ1-3, the complete variable domain is NAGVMQNPRHLVRRRGQEARLRCSPMKGHSHVYWYRQLPEEGLKFMVYLQKENIIDESGMPKERFSAEFPKEGPSILRIQQVVRGDSAAYFCASSVQTFLGNTIYFGEGSWLTVV.